These 13 T cell receptor beta chains originate from one sample sequenced in a study of blood T cell repertoires in COVID-19. Profiling relied on immunoSEQ multiplex PCR, and the TCRdb table lists in-frame clones only, not all of them. This sample has about 210,000 clones, with 80% to 85% found just once. The sample comprised peripheral blood. Source of these receptors: a woman between 70 and 85 years old with COVID-19, enrolled during active disease.

The rearrangement uses TRBV6-2 or TRBV6-3 and TRBJ2-1, with 11 nucleotides matching TRBD2. The V segment lost 2 bases and the J segment 0 bases; nucleotides outside the gene matches: 6. CDR1 and CDR2 from the germline V gene are MNHEY and SVGEGT. The CDR3 extends over 18 amino acids. This CDR3 is CASSYPSGRPPSYNEQFF. The CDR3 coding sequence is TGTGCCAGCAGTTACCCTAGCGGGAGGCCCCCCTCCTACAATGAGCAGTTCTTC.

This clone has a handful of counts. V gene TRBV28 combines with J gene TRBJ1-2; 11 positions agree with TRBD1. CDR1 is MDHEN and CDR2 is SYDVKM in the germline V gene. The CDR3 length is 14 residues. Germline trimming cut 6 bases from V and 8 bases from J; bases unmatched to any gene: 8. Written as DNA, the CDR3 is TGTGCCAGCAGACCCGGACAGGGGGCTAGGGGCTACACCTTC. Translating it yields CASRPGQGARGYTF.

Concerning this clone: The junction departs from germline at one end; a sequencing error may be responsible. DNA for the CDR3: TGTGCCCGGAGTTATGCAGGCCTGGGCTATGGCTACACCTTC. This sequence encodes CARSYAGLGYGYTF. The chain employs TRBV30 and TRBJ1-2, with D unclear. The germline gives CDR1 GTSNPN, CDR2 SVGIG (reference sequence). CDR3 length equals 14 residues.

This rearrangement joins TRBV7-6 to TRBJ2-3; 7 nucleotides match TRBD1. V dropped 5 bases and J dropped 0; count of bases not matched to a gene: 11. Germline V gene sequence: CDR1 SGHVS, CDR2 FNYEAQ. This CDR3 is 17 amino acids long. The CDR3 is CASSGPQGVSSTDTQYF. The CDR3 bases are TGTGCCAGCAGCGGACCGCAGGGGGTATCTAGCACAGATACGCAGTATTTT.

The chain joins TRBV19 to TRBJ2-1; D might be TRBD1 (6 bases). Germline V CDR1 and CDR2: LNHDA, SQIVND (reference sequence). This CDR3 has 15 amino acids. Between the trimmed V and J ends, which lost 9 bases and 2 bases, there was a span of 17 bases. CDR3 amino acids: CASIPRQGTYNEQFF. The CDR3 region has the DNA TGTGCCAGCATACCTCGTCAGGGGACCTACAATGAGCAGTTCTTC.

The chain carries TRBV14 and TRBJ2-7; 8 nucleotides agree with TRBD2. In germline, CDR1 is SGHDN, CDR2 FVKESK. V trimming: 6 bases; J trimming: 4 bases; junction bases outside the gene matches: 8. The CDR3 is made up of 14 amino acids. The CDR3 DNA follows: TGTGCCAGCAGTCCGGGACTAGGGCAATACGAGCAGTACTTC. This sequence encodes CASSPGLGQYEQYF.

The genes are TRBV4-2 and TRBJ1-2; 12 nucleotides align to TRBD1. The V and J ends lost 3 bases and 8 bases, in that order; junction bases with no gene match: 10. The CDR3 totals 16 residues. CDR1 and CDR2 (germline): LGHNA, YNFKEQ. The CDR3 here is CASSQWAGQGAQGYTF. CDR3 bases: TGTGCCAGCAGCCAGTGGGCGGGACAGGGGGCTCAAGGCTACACCTTC.

V and J are TRBV5-1 and TRBJ1-6, with a weak D call TRBD1 (5 bases). Trimming shortened V by 0 bases and J by 7 bases, and 11 bases separated the two germline ends. The germline gives CDR1 SGHRS, CDR2 YFSETQ. The CDR3 spans 15 residues. Here the CDR3 reads CASSLAGDSNSPLHF. As DNA, the CDR3 is TGCGCCAGCAGCTTGGCGGGGGATTCCAATTCACCCCTCCACTTT.

The V gene is TRBV3-1 (or the pseudogene TRBV3-2), the J gene TRBJ2-4, with a tentative D call TRBD2 (5 bases). Germline-derived CDR1 and CDR2 are LGHDT and YNNKEL (reference sequence). The CDR3 is 12 residues long. Trimming cost V 2 bases and J 7 bases, with 6 bases left between them. The CDR3, as DNA: TGTGCCAGCAGCCAACGAGGGAACATTCAGTACTTC. As protein: CASSQRGNIQYF.

CDR3 sequence: CASSSPGRVGTKLYGYTF. In DNA form, the CDR3 reads TGTGCCAGCTCGTCCCCCGGCCGAGTCGGGACTAAGCTCTATGGCTACACCTTC. The chain couples TRBV28 to TRBJ1-2; TRBD1 might be the D (5 bases). The length of the CDR3 is 18 residues. Germline V gives CDR1 MDHEN, CDR2 SYDVKM. The V gene lost 8 bases and the J gene lost 4 bases, with 29 bases spanning the gap.

This sequence joins TRBV28 and TRBJ1-6; D is ambiguous. V lost 6 bases, J lost 6 bases, and 18 bases lay in between. The CDR3 spans 16 residues. Germline CDR1 and CDR2: MDHEN and SYDVKM. DNA for the CDR3: TGTGCCAGCAGCTCCCTTCGGCGGTTGGCTAATTCACCCCTCCACTTT. It specifies CASSSLRRLANSPLHF.

V and J are TRBV6-2 or TRBV6-3 and TRBJ1-2, with 7 nucleotides matching TRBD1. Looked up from germline, CDR1 is MNHEY and CDR2 is SVGEGT. This CDR3 spans 15 amino acids. Germline trimming cut 4 bases from V and 4 bases from J; bases unmatched to any gene: 9. The CDR3 DNA follows: TGTGCCAGCAGTTCTCAAGGGGGCGCCTCCTATGGCTACACCTTC. It is translated as CASSSQGGASYGYTF.

V usage is TRBV4-3 and J usage is TRBJ1-5; TRBD1 matches at 10 bases. The V gene's germline CDR1 is LGHNA and CDR2 YSLEER. This CDR3 spans 15 amino acids. Trimming took 3 bases from V and 7 from J; bases not matched to a gene: 6. The CDR3 is CASSQDRGTGQPQHF. Here the CDR3 DNA reads TGCGCCAGCAGCCAGGACAGGGGGACGGGACAGCCCCAGCATTTT.